This entry describes one TCR beta chain. The target antigen is unknown. Trimming cost V 0 bases and J 1 base, with 3 bases left between them. The germline gives CDR1 SGHVS, CDR2 FQNEAQ. CDR3 length: 14 residues. The sample comes from a study of T cell responses to AZD1222 COVID-19 vaccine. The data were produced by immunoSEQ multiplex PCR, yet TCRdb's version contains in-frame clones alone and is incomplete. The repertoire holds about 120,000 clones, with over 85% as singletons. General observations from the study: Rises in breadth and depth of Spike-specific TCRs came after two AZD1222 doses. Baseline seropositivity characterized only a handful of AZD1222 recipients. Donors skewed white British and female; clonal diversity was possibly underestimated.

Sequenced here: peripheral blood, sampled 28 days after the second AZD1222 dose. The chain employs TRBV7-8 and TRBJ2-2, with D unresolved. This clonotype was sampled from an adult who received the AZD1222 COVID-19 vaccine. CDR3 nucleotides: TGTGCCAGCAGCTTAGCGCAGAACACCGGGGAGCTGTTTTTT. Residues: CASSLAQNTGELFF.